This entry is about one T cell receptor (beta chain). Its specificity is not known. The V gene's germline CDR1 is SQVTM and CDR2 ANQGSEA. Trimming cost V 5 bases and J 9 bases, with 16 bases left between them. The CDR3 covers 12 residues. These data belong to a study of vaccination effects on CD4 cells after COVID-19. Regarding the study as a whole: From healthy vaccinees, only 1 of 255 vaccine-induced clones also reacted to common cold coronaviruses. Late in the post-vaccination period, infection-induced and vaccine-induced clones underwent marked clonal contraction.

After expansion with viral peptide pools in the ViraFEST assay, antigen-specific CD4+ T cells were sequenced. After roughly 10 days in culture, the CD4+ T cells were isolated. According to the study, vaccine recipients showed no prior SARS-CoV-2 infection and negative nucleocapsid antibodies. Researchers reported culturing a few million PBMC in each well, adding about 11 IU/ml IL-2 and about 9.5 ug/ml peptides. Assay: immunoSEQ multiplex PCR; the TCRdb copy retains only in-frame clones and omits some. Of 70,000 to 75,000 clones listed, approximately 70% are singletons. This sequence joins TRBV29-1 and TRBJ2-5; a weak D match, TRBD1 (5 bases). This material consisted of CD4+ T cells from PBMCs cultured with HCoV-OC43 spike peptides, taken before COVID-19 vaccination. Documented subset: HCoV-OC43 spike overlapping peptide pool stimulation. The origin of this receptor is a human donor who received a COVID-19 vaccine. The CDR3 loop reads CSVLAGQVAQYF. CDR3 in DNA: TGCAGCGTTCTGGCAGGGCAAGTCGCCCAGTACTTC.